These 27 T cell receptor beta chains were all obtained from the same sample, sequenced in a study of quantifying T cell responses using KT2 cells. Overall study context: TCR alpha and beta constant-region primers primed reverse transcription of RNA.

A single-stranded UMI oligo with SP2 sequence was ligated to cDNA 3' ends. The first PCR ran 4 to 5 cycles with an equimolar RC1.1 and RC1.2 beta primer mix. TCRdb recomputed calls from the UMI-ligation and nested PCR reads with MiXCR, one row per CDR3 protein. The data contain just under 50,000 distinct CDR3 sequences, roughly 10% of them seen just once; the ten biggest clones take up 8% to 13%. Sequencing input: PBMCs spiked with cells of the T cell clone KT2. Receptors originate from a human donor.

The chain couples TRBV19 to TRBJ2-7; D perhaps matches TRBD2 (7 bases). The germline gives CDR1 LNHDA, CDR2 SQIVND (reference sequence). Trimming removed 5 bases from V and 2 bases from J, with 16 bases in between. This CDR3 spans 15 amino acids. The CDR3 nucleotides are TGTGCCAGTAGTCTCCTCGGGGGGCGTCCCTACGAGCAGTACTTC. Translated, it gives CASSLLGGRPYEQYF.

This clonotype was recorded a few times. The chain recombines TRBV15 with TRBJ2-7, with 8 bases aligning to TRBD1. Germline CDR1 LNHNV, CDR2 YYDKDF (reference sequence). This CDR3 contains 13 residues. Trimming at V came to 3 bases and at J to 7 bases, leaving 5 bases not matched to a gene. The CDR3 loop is CATSSQGAQEQYF. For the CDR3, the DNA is TGTGCCACCAGCAGTCAGGGGGCGCAGGAGCAGTACTTC.

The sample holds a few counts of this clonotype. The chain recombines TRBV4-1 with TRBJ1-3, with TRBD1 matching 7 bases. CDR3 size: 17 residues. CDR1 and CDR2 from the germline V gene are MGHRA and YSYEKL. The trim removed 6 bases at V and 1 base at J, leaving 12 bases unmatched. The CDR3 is CASSERGPGISGNTIYF. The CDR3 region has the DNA TGCGCCAGCAGTGAGAGGGGGCCCGGGATATCTGGAAACACCATATATTTT.

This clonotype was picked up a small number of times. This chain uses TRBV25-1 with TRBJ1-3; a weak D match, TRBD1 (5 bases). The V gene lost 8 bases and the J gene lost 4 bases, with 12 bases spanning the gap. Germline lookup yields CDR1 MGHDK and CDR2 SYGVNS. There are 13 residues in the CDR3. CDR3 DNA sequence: TGTGCCAGCTCCACGGGGGTAGGAAACACCATATATTTT. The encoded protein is CASSTGVGNTIYF.

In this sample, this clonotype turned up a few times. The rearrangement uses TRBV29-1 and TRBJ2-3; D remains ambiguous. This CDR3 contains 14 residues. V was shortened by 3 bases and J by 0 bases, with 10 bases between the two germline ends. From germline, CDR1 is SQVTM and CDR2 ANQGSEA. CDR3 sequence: CSVERLLSTDTQYF. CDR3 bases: TGCAGCGTTGAGCGGTTGCTTAGCACAGATACGCAGTATTTT.

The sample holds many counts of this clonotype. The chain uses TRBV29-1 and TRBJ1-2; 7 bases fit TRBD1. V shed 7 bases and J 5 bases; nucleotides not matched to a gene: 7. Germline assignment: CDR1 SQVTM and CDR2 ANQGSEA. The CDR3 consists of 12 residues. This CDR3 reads CSAHDRAYGYTF. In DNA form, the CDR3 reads TGCAGCGCCCACGACAGGGCATATGGCTACACCTTC.

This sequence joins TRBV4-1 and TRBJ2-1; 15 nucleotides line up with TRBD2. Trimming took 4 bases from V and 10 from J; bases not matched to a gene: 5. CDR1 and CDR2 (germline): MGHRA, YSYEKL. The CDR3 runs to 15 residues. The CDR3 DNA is TGCGCCAGCAGCCCCGGACTAGCGGGGGGGCTCGAGCAGTTCTTC. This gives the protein CASSPGLAGGLEQFF.

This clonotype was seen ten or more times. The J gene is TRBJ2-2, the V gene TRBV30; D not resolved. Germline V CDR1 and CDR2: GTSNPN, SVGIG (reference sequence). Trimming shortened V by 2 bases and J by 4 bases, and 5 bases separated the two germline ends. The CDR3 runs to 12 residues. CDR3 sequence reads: CAWSRVTGELFF. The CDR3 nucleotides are TGTGCCTGGAGTAGGGTCACCGGGGAGCTGTTTTTT.

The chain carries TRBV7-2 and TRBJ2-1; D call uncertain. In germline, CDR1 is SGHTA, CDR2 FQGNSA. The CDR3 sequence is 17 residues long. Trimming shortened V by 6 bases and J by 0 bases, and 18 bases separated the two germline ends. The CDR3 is CASRFSISTSSYNEQFF. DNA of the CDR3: TGTGCCAGCAGGTTTTCCATCTCGACCAGCTCCTACAATGAGCAGTTCTTC.

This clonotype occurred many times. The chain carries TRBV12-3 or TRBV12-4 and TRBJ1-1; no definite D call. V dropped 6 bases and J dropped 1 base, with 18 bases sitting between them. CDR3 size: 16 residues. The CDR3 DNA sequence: TGTGCCAGCAGCTTCACCCGACGAACAAAGAACACTGAAGCTTTCTTT. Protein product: CASSFTRRTKNTEAFF.

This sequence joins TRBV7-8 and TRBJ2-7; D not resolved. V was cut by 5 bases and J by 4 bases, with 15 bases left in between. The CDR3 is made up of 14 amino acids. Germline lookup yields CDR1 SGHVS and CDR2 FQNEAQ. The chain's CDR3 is CASSPMSLAYEQYF. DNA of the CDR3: TGTGCCAGCAGCCCGATGTCTCTGGCGTACGAGCAGTACTTC.

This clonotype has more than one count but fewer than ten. The CDR3 DNA sequence: TGCGCCAGCAGAGTAACAATTGAACCACTCTATGGCTACACCTTC. The encoded protein is CASRVTIEPLYGYTF. The chain carries TRBV4-3 and TRBJ1-2; D unresolved. The V gene's germline CDR1 is LGHNA and CDR2 YSLEER. Between the trimmed V and J ends, which lost 6 bases and 4 bases, there was a span of 18 bases. The CDR3 is 15 residues long.

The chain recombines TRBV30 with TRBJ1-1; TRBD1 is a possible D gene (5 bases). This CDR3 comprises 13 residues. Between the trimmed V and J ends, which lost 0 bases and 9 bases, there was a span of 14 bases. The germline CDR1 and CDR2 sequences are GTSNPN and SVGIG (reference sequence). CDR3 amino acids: CAWSVSAGRQAFF. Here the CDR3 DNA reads TGTGCCTGGAGTGTATCGGCAGGGAGACAAGCTTTCTTT.

CDR3 DNA sequence: TGCGCCAGCAGCCAACTAGCGGGAGGGGGGGAGCAGTACTTC. As protein: CASSQLAGGGEQYF. The chain is built from TRBV5-1 and TRBJ2-7; TRBD2 matches 13 bases. The V gene end was trimmed by 4 bases and the J gene end by 7 bases; junction bases not matched to a gene: 5. Germline V CDR1 and CDR2: SGHRS, YFSETQ. The CDR3 extends over 14 amino acids.

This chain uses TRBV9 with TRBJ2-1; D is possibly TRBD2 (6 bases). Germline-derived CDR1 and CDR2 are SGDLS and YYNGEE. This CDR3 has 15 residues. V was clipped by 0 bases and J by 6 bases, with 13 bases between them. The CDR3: CASSVGLEGGNEQFF. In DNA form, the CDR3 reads TGTGCCAGCAGCGTAGGTCTCGAGGGAGGCAATGAGCAGTTCTTC.

The CDR3 bases are TGTGCCAGCAGTTTGATGGTAGCCGGCAATCAGCCCCAGCATTTT. This encodes CASSLMVAGNQPQHF. The chain has TRBV6-2 or TRBV6-3 and TRBJ1-5; D is undetermined. The CDR3 has 15 residues. Germline CDR1 reads MNHEY; CDR2 reads SVGEGT. V was clipped by 4 bases and J by 2 bases, with 12 bases between them.

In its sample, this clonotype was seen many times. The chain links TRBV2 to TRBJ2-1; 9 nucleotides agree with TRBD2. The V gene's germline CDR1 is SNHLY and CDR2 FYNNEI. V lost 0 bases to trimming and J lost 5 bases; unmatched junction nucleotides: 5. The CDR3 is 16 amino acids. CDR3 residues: CASSEAQGGGDNEQFF. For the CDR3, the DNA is TGTGCCAGCAGTGAAGCGCAGGGCGGGGGGGACAATGAGCAGTTCTTC.

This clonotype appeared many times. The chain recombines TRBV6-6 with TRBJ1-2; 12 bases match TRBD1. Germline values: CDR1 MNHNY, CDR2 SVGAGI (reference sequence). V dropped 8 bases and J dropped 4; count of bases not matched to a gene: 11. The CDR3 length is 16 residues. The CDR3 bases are TGTGCCAGCGGGGACAGGGGGCGAGGGGATAGCTATGGCTACACCTTC. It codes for CASGDRGRGDSYGYTF.

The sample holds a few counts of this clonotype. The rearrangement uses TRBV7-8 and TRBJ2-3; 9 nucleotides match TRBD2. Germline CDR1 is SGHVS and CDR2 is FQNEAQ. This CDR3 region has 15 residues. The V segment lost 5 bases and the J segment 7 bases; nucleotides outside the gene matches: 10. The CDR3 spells CASSQQRGVVHTQYF. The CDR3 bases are TGTGCCAGCAGCCAACAGCGGGGGGTTGTGCATACGCAGTATTTT.

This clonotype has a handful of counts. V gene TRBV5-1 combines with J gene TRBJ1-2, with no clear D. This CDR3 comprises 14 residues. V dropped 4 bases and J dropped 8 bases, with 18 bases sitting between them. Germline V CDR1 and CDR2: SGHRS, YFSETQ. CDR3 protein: CASSPTTDPNGYTF. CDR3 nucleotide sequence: TGCGCCAGCAGCCCCACGACGGATCCGAACGGCTACACCTTC. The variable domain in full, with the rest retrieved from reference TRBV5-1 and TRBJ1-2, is KAGVTQTPRYLIKTRGQQVTLSCSPISGHRSVSWYQQTPGQGLQFLFEYFSETQRNKGNFPGRFSGRQFSNSRSEMNVSTLELGDSALYLCASSPTTDPNGYTFGSGTRLTVV.

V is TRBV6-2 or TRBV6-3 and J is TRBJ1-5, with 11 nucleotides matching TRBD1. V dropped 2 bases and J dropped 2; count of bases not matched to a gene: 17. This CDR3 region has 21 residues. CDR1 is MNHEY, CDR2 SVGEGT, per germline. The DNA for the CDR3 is TGTGCCAGCAGTTACCGTTTACGACGCGGACAGGGGGCTCGGGGCAATCAGCCCCAGCATTTT. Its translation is CASSYRLRRGQGARGNQPQHF.

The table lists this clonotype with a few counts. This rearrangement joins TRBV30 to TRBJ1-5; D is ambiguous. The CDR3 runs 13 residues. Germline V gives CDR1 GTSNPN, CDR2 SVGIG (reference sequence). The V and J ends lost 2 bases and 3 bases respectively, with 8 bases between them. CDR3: CAWSRTYNQPQHF. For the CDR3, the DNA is TGTGCCTGGAGTCGGACCTACAATCAGCCCCAGCATTTT.

The CDR3 DNA follows: TGTGCCAGCAGCCGATCGACAGGGTTTAATGAAAAACTGTTTTTT. It yields the protein CASSRSTGFNEKLFF. The chain couples TRBV21-1 to TRBJ1-4; TRBD1, the table's D call, lacks a check against the DNA. TRBV21-1 is flagged as a pseudogene. This CDR3 contains 15 residues.

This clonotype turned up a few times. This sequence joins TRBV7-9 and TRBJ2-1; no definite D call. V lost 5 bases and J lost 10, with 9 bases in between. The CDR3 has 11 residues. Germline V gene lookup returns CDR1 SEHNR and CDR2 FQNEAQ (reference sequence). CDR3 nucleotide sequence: TGTGCCAGCAGCCCGGATCAGGAGCAGTTCTTC. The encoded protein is CASSPDQEQFF.

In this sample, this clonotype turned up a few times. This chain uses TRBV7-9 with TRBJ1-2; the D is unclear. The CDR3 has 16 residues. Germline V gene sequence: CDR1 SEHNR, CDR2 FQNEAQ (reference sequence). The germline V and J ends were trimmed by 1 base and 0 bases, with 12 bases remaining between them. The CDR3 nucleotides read TGTGCCAGCAGCTTAGGTGGTCTTCGGGCTAACTATGGCTACACCTTC. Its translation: CASSLGGLRANYGYTF.

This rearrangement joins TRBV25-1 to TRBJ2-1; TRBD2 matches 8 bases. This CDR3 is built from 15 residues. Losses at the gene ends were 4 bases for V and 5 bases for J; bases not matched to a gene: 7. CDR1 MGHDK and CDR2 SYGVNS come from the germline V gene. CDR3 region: CASSGAGANNNEQFF. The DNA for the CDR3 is TGTGCCAGCAGTGGAGCGGGGGCGAATAACAATGAGCAGTTCTTC.

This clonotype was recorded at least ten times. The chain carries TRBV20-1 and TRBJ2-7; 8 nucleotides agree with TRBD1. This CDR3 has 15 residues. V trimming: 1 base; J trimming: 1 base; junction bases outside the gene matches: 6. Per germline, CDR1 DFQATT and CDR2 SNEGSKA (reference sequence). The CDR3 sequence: CSARGGQGNSYEQYF. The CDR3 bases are TGCAGTGCTAGAGGTGGACAGGGCAATTCCTACGAGCAGTACTTC.